These 7 T cell receptor beta chains were sequenced from one sample in a study of blood T cells in healthy people across ages. A second PCR of about 7 to 11 cycles used a sample-barcoded 5' primer and a J-beta primer mix. TCRdb independently ran MiXCR on the 5' RACE reads; one entry per CDR3 protein. The sample has around 900,000 distinct CDR3 sequences; approximately 50% are singletons. The sequenced sample was blood. Receptors originate from a woman aged 55-75 years in good health.

This clonotype was detected a few times. The chain has TRBV6-6 and TRBJ2-4, with 10 bases that match TRBD2. J lost 13 bases, V lost 6 bases, and 15 bases had no gene match. Germline V gene data show CDR1 as MNHNY and CDR2 as SVGAGI (reference sequence). This CDR3 contains 15 residues. The CDR3 protein is CASSGTGLASGEQYF. The CDR3 DNA is TGTGCCAGCAGCGGAACGGGACTAGCGAGCGGGGAGCAGTACTTC.

The chain recombines TRBV20-1 with TRBJ2-2, with D possibly matching TRBD2 (5 bases). Per the germline V gene, CDR1 is DFQATT and CDR2 is SNEGSKA (reference sequence). The CDR3 has 12 residues. The germline V and J ends were trimmed by 7 bases and 6 bases, with 12 bases remaining between them. In nucleotides, the CDR3 is TGCAGTGTTCCGACGGACTCCGGGGAGCTGTTTTTT. The encoded protein is CSVPTDSGELFF.

At least ten counts were recorded for this clonotype. This chain joins TRBV5-1 and TRBJ2-1, with 9 bases that match TRBD2. The ends lost 4 bases at V and 0 bases at J; junction bases unmatched: 8. Germline V gives CDR1 SGHRS, CDR2 YFSETQ. This CDR3 is 17 amino acids long. The CDR3 nucleotides are TGCGCCAGCAGCCGACGGACTAGCGCTAGCTCCTACAATGAGCAGTTCTTC. The encoded protein is CASSRRTSASSYNEQFF. Full variable domain (remainder filled in from reference TRBV5-1 and TRBJ2-1): KAGVTQTPRYLIKTRGQQVTLSCSPISGHRSVSWYQQTPGQGLQFLFEYFSETQRNKGNFPGRFSGRQFSNSRSEMNVSTLELGDSALYLCASSRRTSASSYNEQFFGPGTRLTVL.

CDR3 bases: TGTGCCAGCAGCATGGACAGGGGGCTCCGCGAGCAGTACTTC. It codes for CASSMDRGLREQYF. This sequence joins TRBV5-6 and TRBJ2-5; 11 nucleotides agree with TRBD1. The last part of the DNA fits TRBJ2-7 better; the J call may be wrong. The CDR3 sequence is 14 residues long. The V gene's germline CDR1 is SGHDT and CDR2 YYEEEE.

The V and J genes are TRBV28 and TRBJ2-7; TRBD1 aligns across 11 bases. The ends lost 6 bases at V and 4 bases at J; junction bases unmatched: 8. The CDR3 sequence is 15 residues long. Germline V gives CDR1 MDHEN, CDR2 SYDVKM. CDR3 in DNA: TGTGCCAGCAGGGATTGGGACAGGGGGGGATACGAGCAGTACTTC. It yields the protein CASRDWDRGGYEQYF. The variable domain in full, with the rest retrieved from reference TRBV28 and TRBJ2-7, is DVKVTQSSRYLVKRTGEKVFLECVQDMDHENMFWYRQDPGLGLRLIYFSYDVKMKEKGDIPEGYSVSREKKERFSLILESASTNQTSMYLCASRDWDRGGYEQYFGPGTRLTVT.

This clonotype was recorded only once. This chain links TRBV24-1 with TRBJ2-6; 8 bases fit TRBD1. V lost 2 bases and J lost 4; bases outside the gene matches: 6. Looked up from germline, CDR1 is KGHDR and CDR2 is SFDVKD. This CDR3 region has 17 residues. CDR3 loop: CATSDSRQGTGANVLTF. CDR3 DNA sequence: TGTGCCACCAGTGATTCGAGACAGGGGACCGGGGCCAACGTCCTGACTTTC.

This clonotype was recorded at least ten times. The DNA of the CDR3 is TGTGCCATCCACTACGAGCAGTACTTC. Protein sequence: CAIHYEQYF. The chain carries TRBV10-3 and TRBJ2-7; D is ambiguous. CDR3 size: 9 residues. Trimming took off 8 bases at V and 3 bases at J, with 2 bases between the two ends. Looked up from germline, CDR1 is ENHRY and CDR2 is SYGVKD.